This T cell receptor (beta chain) was found in a study of T cells in Graves' hyperthyroidism and ophthalmopathy (dated by TCRdb to between 2018 and 2021). Background for the entire study: Peripheral blood samples were taken at initial diagnosis, before any treatment was given. The paper describes TCR Vbeta CDR3 sequencing of 120 to 150 peripheral blood samples, made up of under 50 ophthalmopathy patients, over 70 hyperthyroidism patients and around 17 progressor patients. Thyroid tissue and blood T-cell repertoires from six Graves' hyperthyroidism patients were also compared in the study. Whether ophthalmopathy could be predicted prospectively was tested in an independent validation cohort made up of 18 to 20 hyperthyroidism patients plus 17 patients who later progressed to ophthalmopathy. After sampling, hyperthyroidism patients received methimazole starting at 30 mg daily, and ophthalmopathy patients received high-dose intravenous methylprednisolone. To identify TCR V-J signatures that set the groups apart, the researchers used a discovery cohort of 95 to 100 patients, made up of about 44 with Graves' ophthalmopathy and some 56 with stable Graves' hyperthyroidism. The 95 to 100 discovery patients were randomly split 7:3 into training and test sets. Results the study describes overall, beyond this receptor: Sample size was not statistically predetermined, and blinding of investigators to group allocation was not performed. Most expanded thyroid clonotypes (frequency above 0.001) were also found in blood, which suggests that blood repertoires may mirror thyroid immune responses. Ophthalmopathy was separated from stable hyperthyroidism by a 13 V-J signature model, with just over 85% sensitivity and about 81% specificity obtained in cross-validation and 80%/75% obtained in testing. In validation, the model predicted progression to ophthalmopathy with approximately 70% sensitivity and 72.22% specificity, a median of approximately 6.7 months before onset.

In the ophthalmopathy patients, disease was moderately to severely active, with a Clinical Activity Score of 3 or more, a NOSPECS grade of 4 or more, and a duration of less than 3 months. Patients with uncontrolled infections, other autoimmune diseases, pregnancy or lactation were excluded. Diagnoses were established on the basis of clinical symptoms, serum thyroxine and TRAb, thyroid ultrasound, and orbital computed tomography. Ficoll-Paque density gradient centrifugation was used to isolate PBMCs from around 10 ml of fresh peripheral blood. Trizol reagent was used to extract total RNA, and RNA quality was then checked on an Agilent 2100 Bioanalyzer. TCR beta CDR3 regions were amplified from RNA transcripts. For the first round of RT-PCR on the TCR CDR3, the HTBI primer set was used together with the Qiagen OneStep RT-PCR kit. Libraries were constructed in a second round of multiplex PCR, after which size selection and purification were carried out. Sequencing of the libraries was done on an Illumina HiSeq2000 using paired-end 100 bp reads. In the authors' own workflow: SOAPnuke was used to process the raw data, throwing out any read that contained adapters or uncalled bases, had a mean Phred below 15, or lacked an exact constant-primer or identifier match. COPE v1.2.5 was used to merge the high-quality paired reads, and each unique nucleotide sequence was defined as a clonotype. MiTCR v1.1 was used to align clonotypes to the IMGT TRBV, TRBD and TRBJ reference segments. The analysis included only V-J combinations with a frequency above 0.0001, which together covered 99% to 99.2% of the repertoires. The TCS score was defined as F50 (clonal expansion) divided by E x V (chaos), with BLOSUM62-based TCRdist calculated between CDR3 peptides within each V-J. Welch's t-statistics and random forest reduced around 550 V-J features to around 14, which were used in a naive Bayes classifier (R e1071). The public reads were run again by TCRdb, first through fastp at Q25 and then through MiXCR, and only productive beta chains were kept. Merged by CDR3 protein, the rows form single entries marked with the most common genes and DNA. TCRdb's processing, not the study's, gives the V and J calls here. The sample data list about 640,000 distinct CDR3 sequences, and around 20% of these were observed just once. Of the sample, roughly 30% falls within the top ten clones.

As regards this clonotype: Its antigen target is currently unknown. Base quality data are lacking; no much larger clone is found one base away.

The sequenced sample consisted of blood. This receptor was obtained from a man younger than 45 with Graves' ophthalmopathy.

The CDR3 protein: CASSLVKGTGNREQYF. The DNA sequence follows: TGTGCCAGCAGCCTGGTGAAGGGGACAGGGAATCGCGAGCAGTACTTC. The chain employs TRBV5-4 and TRBJ2-7, with 9 central nucleotides matching TRBD1. Ends trimmed: V by 4 bases, J by 6 bases; bases unmatched to a gene: 14. The germline V gene encodes CDR1 SGHNT and CDR2 YYREEE (reference sequence). From the cysteine up to the phenylalanine, the CDR3 has a length of 16 residues. Only the CDR3 DNA is retained, 48 bases long and in frame from the first base.